What follows are 3 T cell receptor beta chains derived from one specimen sequenced in a study of T-cell reconstitution after alpha-beta-depleted transplantation in children. A TCRbeta library incorporating unique molecular identifiers was prepared. TCRdb used MiXCR to reprocess the PCR reads, holding one entry per CDR3 protein. The sample carries roughly 300,000 distinct CDR3 sequences, roughly 10% recorded once. Sequenced here: peripheral blood, sampled 180 days after TCRalphabeta/CD19-depleted stem cell transplant. Source of these receptors: a male patient aged 2-10 years who had a stem cell transplant for chronic granulomatous disease, so the T cells may come from the graft donor.

This clonotype appeared many times. The rearrangement links TRBV28 to TRBJ2-3; TRBD2 matches at 7 bases. V lost 8 bases, J lost 1 base, and 9 bases stayed unmatched. Germline-derived CDR1 and CDR2 are MDHEN and SYDVKM. This CDR3 has 15 residues. The CDR3 loop reads CASRRGSPGTDTQYF. In DNA form, the CDR3 reads TGTGCCAGCCGCCGCGGGAGCCCCGGCACAGATACGCAGTATTTT.

Note on this clonotype: A much larger clone is a single base away; this may be a read error. The chain couples TRBV5-1 to TRBJ2-1, with no clear D. The germline V gene encodes CDR1 SGHRS and CDR2 YFSETQ. This CDR3 has 18 amino acids. Here the CDR3 DNA reads TGCGCCAGCAGCTTCTTTTCCCCCACAGAATTCTCCTACAATGAGGAGTTCTTC. It translates to CASSFFSPTEFSYNEEFF. Full variable domain (rest looked up from reference TRBV5-1 and TRBJ2-1): KAGVTQTPRYLIKTRGQQVTLSCSPISGHRSVSWYQQTPGQGLQFLFEYFSETQRNKGNFPGRFSGRQFSNSRSEMNVSTLELGDSALYLCASSFFSPTEFSYNEEFFGPGTRLTVL.

This clonotype was seen ten or more times. The rearrangement links TRBV14 to TRBJ2-1; 10 nucleotides agree with TRBD1. This CDR3 is built from 13 residues. CDR1 is SGHDN, CDR2 FVKESK, per germline. The V and J ends lost 1 base and 13 bases, in that order; junction bases with no gene match: 4. The CDR3 bases are TGTGCCAGCAGCCAAGGTCTGACAGGGGGCCAGTTCTTC. Residues: CASSQGLTGGQFF.